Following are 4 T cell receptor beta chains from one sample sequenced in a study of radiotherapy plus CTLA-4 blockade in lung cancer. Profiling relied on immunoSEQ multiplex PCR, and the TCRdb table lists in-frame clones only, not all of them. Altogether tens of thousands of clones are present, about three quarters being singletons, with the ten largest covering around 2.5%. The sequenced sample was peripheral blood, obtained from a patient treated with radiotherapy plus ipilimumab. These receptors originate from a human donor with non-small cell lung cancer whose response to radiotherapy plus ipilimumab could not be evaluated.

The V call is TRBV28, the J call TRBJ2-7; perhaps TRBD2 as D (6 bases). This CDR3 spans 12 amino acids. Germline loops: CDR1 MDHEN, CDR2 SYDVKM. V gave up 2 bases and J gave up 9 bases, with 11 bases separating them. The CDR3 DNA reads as TGTGCCAGCAGTTTAGTGGGGGGAAGGCAGTACTTC. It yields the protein CASSLVGGRQYF. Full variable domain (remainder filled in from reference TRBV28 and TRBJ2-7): DVKVTQSSRYLVKRTGEKVFLECVQDMDHENMFWYRQDPGLGLRLIYFSYDVKMKEKGDIPEGYSVSREKKERFSLILESASTNQTSMYLCASSLVGGRQYFGPGTRLTVT.

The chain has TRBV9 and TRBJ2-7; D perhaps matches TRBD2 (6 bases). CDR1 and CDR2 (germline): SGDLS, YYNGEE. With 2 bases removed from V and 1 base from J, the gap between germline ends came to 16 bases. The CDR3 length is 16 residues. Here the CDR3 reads CASSVSAAGLSYEQYF. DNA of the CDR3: TGTGCCAGCAGCGTCAGCGCGGCGGGGCTTTCCTACGAGCAGTACTTC. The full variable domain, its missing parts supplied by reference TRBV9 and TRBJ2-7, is DSGVTQTPKHLITATGQRVTLRCSPRSGDLSVYWYQQSLDQGLQFLIQYYNGEERAKGNILERFSAQQFPDLHSELNLSSLELGDSALYFCASSVSAAGLSYEQYFGPGTRLTVT.

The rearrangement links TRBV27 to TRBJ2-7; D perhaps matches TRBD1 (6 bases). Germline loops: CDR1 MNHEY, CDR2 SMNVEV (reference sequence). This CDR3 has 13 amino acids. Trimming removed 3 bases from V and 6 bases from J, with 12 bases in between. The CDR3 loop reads CASSLGAWGEQYF. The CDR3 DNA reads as TGTGCCAGCAGTTTGGGGGCCTGGGGCGAGCAGTACTTC.

CDR3 loop: CASSAATSSLSYEQYF. The CDR3 coding sequence is TGCGCCAGCAGCGCGGCGACTAGTTCCCTATCCTACGAGCAGTACTTC. The genes are TRBV5-1 and TRBJ2-7, with a tentative D call TRBD2 (6 bases). CDR3 size: 16 residues. Trimming cost V 4 bases and J 1 base, with 18 bases left between them. The V gene's germline CDR1 is SGHRS and CDR2 YFSETQ.